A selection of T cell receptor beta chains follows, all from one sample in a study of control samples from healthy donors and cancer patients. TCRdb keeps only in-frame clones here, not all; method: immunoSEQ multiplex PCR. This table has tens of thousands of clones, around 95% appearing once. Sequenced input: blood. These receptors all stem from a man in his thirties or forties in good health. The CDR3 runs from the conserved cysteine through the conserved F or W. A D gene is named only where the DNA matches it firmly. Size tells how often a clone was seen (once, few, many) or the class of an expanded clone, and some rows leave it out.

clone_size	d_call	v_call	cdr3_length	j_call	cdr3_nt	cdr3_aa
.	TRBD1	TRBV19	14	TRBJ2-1	TGTGCCAGCGCCCCCGGGACAGGTAACAATGAGCAGTTCTTC	CASAPGTGNNEQFF
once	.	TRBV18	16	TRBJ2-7	TGTGCCAGCTCAGACCCCTCGGACCCTAGAGCCTACGAGCAGTACTTC	CASSDPSDPRAYEQYF
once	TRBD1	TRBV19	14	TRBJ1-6	TGTGCCAGCGAACAGGGGAACGCTGGTTCACCCCTCCACTTT	CASEQGNAGSPLHF
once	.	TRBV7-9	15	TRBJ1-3	TGTGCCAGCAGCTCCCAGACAGCCTCTGGAAACACCATATATTTT	CASSSQTASGNTIYF
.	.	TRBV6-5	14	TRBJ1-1	TGTGCCACCCAGAGACAGCGCATGAACACTGAAGCTTTCTTT	CATQRQRMNTEAFF
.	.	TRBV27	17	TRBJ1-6	TGTGCCAGCAGTTTCATGAGAGGGACGGTTAATAATTCACCCCTCCACTTT	CASSFMRGTVNNSPLHF
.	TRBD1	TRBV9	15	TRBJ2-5	TGTGCCAGCAGCGACCGACAGGGGGCCGAAGAGACCCAGTACTTC	CASSDRQGAEETQYF
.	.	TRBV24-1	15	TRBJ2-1	TGTGCCACCAGTGTAAGTATGGGCGAGATCGATGAGCAGTTCTTC	CATSVSMGEIDEQFF
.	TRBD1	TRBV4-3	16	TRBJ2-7	TGCGCCAGCAGCCAAGATCCTTTGGGACAGGGCTACGAGCAGTACTTC	CASSQDPLGQGYEQYF
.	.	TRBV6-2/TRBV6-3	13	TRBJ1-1	TGTGCCAGCAGTTACAGGCCGGGCACTGAAGCTTTCTTT	CASSYRPGTEAFF
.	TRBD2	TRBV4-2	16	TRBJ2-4	TGTGCCAGCAGCCAAGGGGAGGCAGCGGGAGGGAACATTCAGTACTTC	CASSQGEAAGGNIQYF
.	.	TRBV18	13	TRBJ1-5	TGTGCCAGCTCACCCGACAGGAGTCAGCCCCAGCATTTT	CASSPDRSQPQHF
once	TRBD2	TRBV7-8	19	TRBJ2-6	TGTGCCAGCAGCATCCGGACTAGAACTGCTTCTCCTGGGGCCAACGTCCTGACTTTC	CASSIRTRTASPGANVLTF
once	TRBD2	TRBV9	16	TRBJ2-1	TGTGCCAGCAGCGGACACAGCGGGGTCTCCTACAATGAGCAGTTCTTC	CASSGHSGVSYNEQFF
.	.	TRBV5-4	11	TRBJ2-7	TGTGCCAGCAGCCGGACCGGCGAGCAGTACTTC	CASSRTGEQYF
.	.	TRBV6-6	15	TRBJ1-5	TGTGCCAGCAGTTACGGGGGCTGGGGGCAACAGCCCCAGCATTTT	CASSYGGWGQQPQHF
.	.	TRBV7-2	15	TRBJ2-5	TGTGCCAGCAGCTTAGAGCACAGACTACAAGAGACCCAGTACTTC	CASSLEHRLQETQYF
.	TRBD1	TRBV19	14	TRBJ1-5	TGTGCCAGTATGAGGACAGGGCGCAATCAGCCCCAGCATTTT	CASMRTGRNQPQHF